Listed here is a single TCR beta chain. This clone was recorded once. Its antigen target is currently unknown. There are no base qualities to consult, and no much larger clone falls within one base. Taken from cysteine to phenylalanine, the CDR3 has 15 residues. The sequence is cut down to CDR3 DNA, 45 bases in frame from base 1. CDR1 and CDR2, per the germline V gene, are MDHEN and SYDVKM. The junction shows trimming of 5 bases on V and 4 bases on J, plus 17 bases between the germline ends. Collaborating institutions collected whole blood in K2EDTA tubes following their own protocols. For TCRbeta analysis, collaborator samples were shipped as frozen whole blood, as isolated PBMCs, or as DNA extracted from either sample type. This record belongs to a study of blood T cell repertoires in COVID-19 (dated by TCRdb to 2018 to 2020). Looking at the study overall: Collaborator samples came from the United States, Italy and Spain and covered acute and convalescent phases of COVID-19. The material from the prospective study consisted of cDNA or gDNA derived from T cells, B-cell-depleted T cells, or PBMCs. Deeply sampled blood TCRbeta repertoires from subjects exposed to, actively infected with, or recovered from COVID-19 were included in the dataset. A freely available public database, intended as a resource for researchers studying the immune response to SARS-CoV-2, is where the repertoires were released. The samples were drawn from two sources: the first 160 participants of the ongoing ImmuneRACE study, and 1,200 or so subjects contributed by 6 global collaborators. The sample metadata nearly always contained a de-identified subject ID, COVID-19 status, age in years and sex. Where available, HLA class I and class II types were obtained from metadata supplied by the sample provider rather than from assay-based typing. What the work shows at the level of the full study, not this receptor alone: The quantity of clinical and demographic metadata differed by source and by participant and was supplied without curation.

TCRbeta CDR3 regions were amplified from genomic DNA using the immunoSEQ Assay, a bias-controlled multiplex PCR. Per the source publication's procedure: The number of nucleated cells in each sample was estimated from the amplification of reference gene primers within the assay. To quantify the absolute abundance of each unique TCRbeta CDR3 rearrangement, sequence reads were collapsed and filtered. For each sample, productive Simpson clonality was calculated as the square root of Simpson's diversity index across productive rearrangements. In its TCRdb copy, this immuneACCESS table keeps in-frame sequences only and misses some clones. Where compared with another copy, unresolved V genes explain less than half of these, and the others have no known cause. D and trimming were read from the DNA, whereas the V and J calls and clone size are those reported in that table. This sample gives about 80,000 clones in total; approximately 80% of them show up just once. The ten largest clones take up roughly 9% of the sample.

This sequence originates from a human donor in a cohort sampled during active COVID-19. The receptor chain draws on TRBV28 and TRBJ2-5; the D gene is perhaps TRBD2, on 6 matching bases. The sample was peripheral blood. The CDR3 here reads CASSPTGDRAETQYF. Read as DNA, the sequence is TGTGCCAGCAGTCCCACGGGGGACCGGGCAGAGACCCAGTACTTC.